These T cell receptor beta chains were read from a single sample in a study of regulatory T cells in long-lasting Graves disease. TCRdb independently ran MiXCR on the multiplex PCR reads; one entry per CDR3 protein. This sample has 400,000 to 500,000 distinct CDR3 sequences, with around 23% found just once. This specimen was peripheral blood mononuclear cells (PBMCs), taken when the disease was refractory, from a patient treated with antithyroid drugs. Receptors were obtained from a female donor with Graves disease. Both conserved end residues are part of each CDR3. The D gene is left open where the match is weak. Clone size is not always given. Where it is, it says once, few, many or a class for expanded clones.

CDR3: CASSLRLVTYEQYF
DNA: TGTGCCAGCAGTCTCAGACTAGTCACCTACGAGCAGTACTTC
V: TRBV28
size: many
J: TRBJ2-7
D: NA

CDR3: CASSFRREVEQYF
DNA: TGTGCCAGCAGTTTCCGCAGGGAGGTCGAGCAGTACTTC
V: TRBV12-3/TRBV12-4
size: many
J: TRBJ2-7
D: NA

CDR3: CASSLGVLINTDTQYF
DNA: TGTGCCAGCAGCTTAGGAGTCTTAATAAACACAGATACGCAGTATTTT
V: TRBV7-2
size: NA
J: TRBJ2-3
D: NA

CDR3: CASSDGTSGETQYF
DNA: TGTGCCAGCAGCGACGGGACTAGCGGAGAGACCCAGTACTTC
V: TRBV7-2
size: NA
J: TRBJ2-5
D: TRBD2

CDR3: CASSYLGGRNQPQHF
DNA: TGTGCCAGCAGTTACTTAGGGGGAAGGAATCAGCCCCAGCATTTT
V: TRBV6-2/TRBV6-3
size: NA
J: TRBJ1-5
D: NA

CDR3: CAISDPGRGDTQYF
DNA: TGTGCCATCAGTGACCCGGGGAGGGGCGATACGCAGTATTTT
V: TRBV10-3
size: NA
J: TRBJ2-3
D: TRBD2

CDR3: CASSYYRGENTEAFF
DNA: TGTGCCAGCAGCTATTACAGGGGGGAGAACACTGAAGCTTTCTTT
V: TRBV5-6
size: few
J: TRBJ1-1
D: TRBD1

CDR3: CASSSTQLRLLSGRSYEQYF
DNA: TGTGCCAGCAGTTCAACCCAACTCCGTCTCCTGTCGGGGAGGAGCTACGAGCAGTACTTC
V: TRBV28
size: many
J: TRBJ2-7
D: NA

CDR3: CASSSRDRHHGYTF
DNA: TGTGCCAGCAGCTCTCGGGACAGGCATCATGGCTACACCTTC
V: TRBV3-1
size: many
J: TRBJ1-2
D: TRBD1

CDR3: CASSPGGTYGGELFF
DNA: TGTGCCAGCAGTCCGGGTGGGACATACGGAGGGGAGCTGTTTTTT
V: TRBV28
size: many
J: TRBJ2-2
D: NA

CDR3: CSVSGTDSYNEQFF
DNA: TGCAGCGTCTCCGGGACAGACTCCTACAATGAGCAGTTCTTC
V: TRBV29-1
size: NA
J: TRBJ2-1
D: TRBD1

CDR3: CASSLGTAPEAFF
DNA: TGTGCCAGCAGCTTAGGGACAGCTCCTGAAGCTTTCTTT
V: TRBV7-9
size: few
J: TRBJ1-1
D: NA

CDR3: CASSQRGGWNQPQHF
DNA: TGTGCCAGCAGTCAAAGGGGGGGTTGGAATCAGCCCCAGCATTTT
V: TRBV28
size: few
J: TRBJ1-5
D: NA

CDR3: CASSGTGLAIRELFF
DNA: TGTGCCAGCAGTGGAACAGGGTTGGCTATCAGGGAGCTGTTTTTT
V: TRBV6-1
size: many
J: TRBJ2-2
D: NA

CDR3: CASSSPGGGSRYNEQFF
DNA: TGTGCCAGCAGTTCCCCGGGGGGCGGGAGTAGGTACAATGAGCAGTTCTTC
V: TRBV28
size: NA
J: TRBJ2-1
D: NA

CDR3: CASIVGSNYGYTF
DNA: TGTGCCAGCATCGTTGGGTCCAACTATGGCTACACCTTC
V: TRBV6-1
size: many
J: TRBJ1-2
D: NA

CDR3: CSARDTQRERYEQYF
DNA: TGCAGTGCTAGAGATACCCAGCGGGAGAGGTACGAGCAGTACTTC
V: TRBV20-1
size: many
J: TRBJ2-7
D: TRBD2

CDR3: CASSLHRGQNTGELFF
DNA: TGTGCCAGCAGCCTTCACAGGGGCCAGAACACCGGGGAGCTGTTTTTT
V: TRBV2
size: NA
J: TRBJ2-2
D: TRBD1

CDR3: CASSPAGPNYGYTF
DNA: TGCGCCAGCAGCCCGGCGGGCCCAAACTATGGCTACACCTTC
V: TRBV4-1
size: few
J: TRBJ1-2
D: NA

CDR3: CASSQGTTGEQYF
DNA: TGTGCCAGCAGCCAAGGGACTACTGGGGAGCAGTACTTC
V: TRBV5-1
size: NA
J: TRBJ2-7
D: TRBD2

CDR3: CASSQRPGPIQETQHF
DNA: TGCGCCAGCAGCCAACGGCCGGGACCAATCCAAGAGACCCAGCACTTC
V: TRBV5-1
size: NA
J: TRBJ2-5
D: NA

CDR3: CASTIGGTDTQYF
DNA: TGCGCCAGCACAATCGGGGGCACAGATACGCAGTATTTT
V: TRBV5-1
size: NA
J: TRBJ2-3
D: NA

CDR3: CASSGGRQGGEQYF
DNA: TGTGCCAGCAGCGGAGGGAGACAGGGCGGCGAGCAGTACTTC
V: TRBV7-9
size: few
J: TRBJ2-7
D: NA

CDR3: CASSWGLTNTGELFF
DNA: TGTGCCAGCAGCTGGGGACTCACGAACACCGGGGAGCTGTTTTTT
V: TRBV7-9
size: many
J: TRBJ2-2
D: NA

CDR3: CASSQVTGDSIYEQYF
DNA: TGCGCCAGCAGCCAAGTAACAGGAGACTCTATCTACGAGCAGTACTTC
V: TRBV4-1
size: few
J: TRBJ2-7
D: NA

CDR3: CASSFGQGGIGETQYF
DNA: TGTGCCAGCAGCTTCGGGCAGGGGGGGATAGGGGAGACCCAGTACTTC
V: TRBV7-2
size: NA
J: TRBJ2-5
D: NA

CDR3: CAWNSQGRSFGELFF
DNA: TGTGCCTGGAACAGTCAGGGGAGGTCGTTCGGGGAGCTGTTTTTT
V: TRBV30
size: few
J: TRBJ2-2
D: NA

CDR3: CAWMEQDGELFF
DNA: TGTGCCTGGATGGAGCAGGACGGGGAGCTGTTTTTT
V: TRBV30
size: few
J: TRBJ2-2
D: NA

CDR3: CASMGIGTGNTGELFF
DNA: TGTGCCAGCATGGGGATCGGGACAGGGAATACCGGGGAGCTGTTTTTT
V: TRBV25-1
size: NA
J: TRBJ2-2
D: TRBD1

CDR3: CASSYGQANQPQHF
DNA: TGTGCCAGCAGTTATGGGCAGGCGAATCAGCCCCAGCATTTT
V: TRBV6-2/TRBV6-3
size: few
J: TRBJ1-5
D: NA

CDR3: CASSNSGTGVEQYF
DNA: TGTGCCAGCAGCAACTCCGGGACAGGGGTCGAGCAGTACTTC
V: TRBV28
size: many
J: TRBJ2-7
D: TRBD1

CDR3: CASGSRGRDGYTF
DNA: TGTGCCAGCGGGTCAAGGGGCCGAGATGGCTACACCTTC
V: TRBV28
size: many
J: TRBJ1-2
D: NA